Below are 30 T cell receptor beta chains sequenced from a single sample in a study of blood T cell repertoires in COVID-19. TCRdb keeps only in-frame clones here, not all; method: immunoSEQ multiplex PCR. The data show 94,000 or so clones, with around 90% seen just once and roughly 8.1% held by the top ten. The source material was peripheral blood. Every receptor here comes from a woman aged 70-85 years with acute or convalescent COVID-19.

This clone was seen only a few times. V is TRBV5-1 and J is TRBJ1-5; D is perhaps TRBD1 (6 bases). This CDR3 has 15 residues. Looked up from germline, CDR1 is SGHRS and CDR2 is YFSETQ. Trimming stripped 3 bases from V and 3 bases from J, with 13 bases between. The CDR3 protein is CASSSGESVNQPQHF. In DNA form, the CDR3 reads TGCGCCAGCAGCTCAGGGGAGTCGGTCAATCAGCCCCAGCATTTT.

J is TRBJ2-7 and V is TRBV14, with 8 bases fitting TRBD1. The J segment lost 2 bases and the V segment lost 4 bases, leaving 13 bases of the junction unmatched. Germline values: CDR1 SGHDN, CDR2 FVKESK. This CDR3 is 17 amino acids long. The CDR3 spells CASSPFPGQAGTYEQYF. The CDR3 nucleotides are TGTGCCAGCAGCCCTTTTCCGGGACAGGCGGGGACCTACGAGCAGTACTTC.

The chain links TRBV28 to TRBJ2-1, with a possible D match to TRBD2 (6 bases). From germline, CDR1 is MDHEN and CDR2 SYDVKM. The CDR3 consists of 16 residues. Trimming took off 5 bases at V and 0 bases at J, with 14 bases between the two ends. The CDR3 sequence is CASSSPSAYSYNEQFF. DNA of the CDR3: TGTGCCAGCAGTAGTCCTAGCGCCTACTCCTACAATGAGCAGTTCTTC.

This chain uses TRBV7-9 with TRBJ2-2, with D perhaps matching TRBD1 (5 bases). This CDR3 region has 16 residues. Germline V CDR1 and CDR2: SEHNR, FQNEAQ (reference sequence). Trimming cost V 5 bases and J 2 bases, with 15 bases left between them. In DNA form, the CDR3 reads TGTGCCAGCAGCCTGTCCCGCAGGGAAAACACCGGGGAGCTGTTTTTT. Translation: CASSLSRRENTGELFF.

The chain joins TRBV28 to TRBJ1-2; D is unresolved. The CDR3 loop spans 12 amino acids. Germline loops: CDR1 MDHEN, CDR2 SYDVKM. Trimming removed 10 bases at V and 4 bases at J, with 13 bases between. CDR3 nucleotides: TGTGCCACCCAAGAGGGCCTCTATGGCTACACCTTC. Its translation: CATQEGLYGYTF.

The V call is TRBV6-5, the J call TRBJ2-3, with no clear D. CDR3 size: 13 residues. The V and J ends lost 7 bases and 2 bases respectively, with 10 bases between them. Germline assignment: CDR1 MNHEY and CDR2 SVGAGI. CDR3 sequence (DNA): TGTGCCAGCACCCGAACAGACACAGATACGCAGTATTTT. Translation gives CASTRTDTDTQYF.

The V and J genes are TRBV24-1 and TRBJ2-7; the D gene is possibly TRBD2 (7 bases). The CDR3 totals 13 residues. V was trimmed by 5 bases and J by 5 bases, leaving 12 bases between them. CDR1 is KGHDR and CDR2 is SFDVKD in the germline V gene. The CDR3 DNA follows: TGTGCCACCAGTGGGGGGGGCCAGAACGAGCAGTACTTC. Its protein is CATSGGGQNEQYF.

CDR3 protein: CASSLASRQTNSPLHF. DNA of the CDR3: TGTGCCAGCAGTTTGGCTAGTAGGCAGACGAATTCACCCCTCCACTTT. This rearrangement joins TRBV27 to TRBJ1-6; D call uncertain. Germline V gene lookup returns CDR1 MNHEY and CDR2 SMNVEV (reference sequence). The V and J ends lost 3 bases and 7 bases respectively, with 16 bases between them. The CDR3 loop spans 16 amino acids.

The genes are TRBV10-1 and TRBJ2-7; 9 bases agree with TRBD2. V lost 9 bases and J lost 0; bases outside the gene matches: 15. Germline V gives CDR1 WNHNN, CDR2 SYGVQD (reference sequence). The CDR3 spans 17 residues. The CDR3 region is CASFLVRLAEHSYEQYF. Here the CDR3 DNA reads TGCGCCAGTTTTCTCGTCCGACTAGCGGAGCACTCCTACGAGCAGTACTTC.

J is TRBJ1-6 and V is TRBV27; D may be TRBD1 (5 bases). Germline V gene data show CDR1 as MNHEY and CDR2 as SMNVEV (reference sequence). V lost 8 bases to trimming and J lost 0 bases, with 23 bases between them. CDR3 length: 19 amino acids. The CDR3: CASSISRAKGSSYNSPLHF. The CDR3 coding sequence is TGTGCCAGCTCCATCTCCAGGGCGAAAGGAAGCTCCTATAATTCACCCCTCCACTTT.

V usage is TRBV10-3 and J usage is TRBJ1-1; D possibly corresponds to TRBD1 (6 bases). V lost 4 bases to trimming and J lost 7 bases, with 13 bases between them. The germline gives CDR1 ENHRY, CDR2 SYGVKD. This CDR3 contains 13 residues. CDR3 sequence: CAISGTDAREAFF. The CDR3, as DNA: TGTGCCATCAGTGGGACAGACGCTCGTGAAGCTTTCTTT.

This clone was counted once. J is TRBJ1-2 and V is TRBV3-1 (or the pseudogene TRBV3-2); 7 nucleotides agree with TRBD1. This CDR3 spans 14 amino acids. V shed 4 bases, J shed 7 bases, and the junction held 9 bases outside the gene matches. In germline, CDR1 is LGHDT, CDR2 YNNKEL (reference sequence). CDR3 loop: CASSLLQGTGGYTF. Written as DNA, the CDR3 is TGTGCCAGCAGCCTGCTACAGGGGACTGGTGGCTACACCTTC.

CDR3 sequence (DNA): TGTGCCAGCTCACCCCAGGGGGTCAACAATGAGCAGTTCTTC. The encoded protein is CASSPQGVNNEQFF. This rearrangement joins TRBV18 to TRBJ2-1; 7 bases are shared with TRBD1. This CDR3 region has 14 residues. J lost 5 bases, V lost 3 bases, and 4 bases had no gene match. In germline, CDR1 is KGHSH, CDR2 LQKENI.

The chain has TRBV7-9 and TRBJ2-7; D is perhaps TRBD1 (6 bases). The germline gives CDR1 SEHNR, CDR2 FQNEAQ (reference sequence). The length of the CDR3 is 14 residues. The V gene lost 3 bases and the J gene lost 4 bases, with 13 bases spanning the gap. CDR3 protein: CASSFGRGLYEQYF. CDR3 DNA sequence: TGTGCCAGCAGCTTCGGCAGGGGTTTGTACGAGCAGTACTTC.

The chain uses TRBV28 and TRBJ1-6, with D unresolved. V dropped 2 bases and J dropped 9 bases, with 8 bases sitting between them. Germline V gene data show CDR1 as MDHEN and CDR2 as SYDVKM. This CDR3 contains 13 residues. CDR3 amino acids: CASSLQLVSPLHF. The CDR3 bases are TGTGCCAGCAGTTTACAATTAGTTTCACCCCTCCACTTT.

V gene TRBV11-3 combines with J gene TRBJ2-7; tentative D call: TRBD1 (5 bases). V lost 1 base and J lost 3, with 13 bases in between. In germline, CDR1 is SGHNT, CDR2 YENEEA. The CDR3 length is 15 residues. CDR3 sequence reads: CASSLVSGKGYEQYF. In DNA, the CDR3 is TGTGCCAGCAGCTTAGTCTCAGGGAAGGGCTACGAGCAGTACTTC.

The chain joins TRBV19 to TRBJ2-7; 7 bases agree with TRBD1. Germline V CDR1 and CDR2: LNHDA, SQIVND (reference sequence). The trim removed 5 bases at V and 0 bases at J, leaving 7 bases unmatched. This CDR3 contains 15 residues. The CDR3 spells CASSATGSSSYEQYF. CDR3 DNA: TGTGCCAGTAGTGCGACAGGGTCGAGCTCCTACGAGCAGTACTTC.

V usage is TRBV10-3 and J usage is TRBJ2-1; 11 nucleotides agree with TRBD1. V trimming: 10 bases; J trimming: 6 bases; junction bases outside the gene matches: 8. The CDR3 loop spans 14 amino acids. CDR1 ENHRY and CDR2 SYGVKD come from the germline V gene. CDR3 residues: CATRGQGASNEQFF. The CDR3 DNA is TGTGCCACCAGAGGACAGGGGGCTAGCAATGAGCAGTTCTTC.

The V call is TRBV5-1, the J call TRBJ1-1; D ambiguous. CDR3 length equals 13 residues. Trimming stripped 3 bases from V and 0 bases from J, with 6 bases between. CDR1 is SGHRS and CDR2 is YFSETQ in the germline V gene. CDR3 DNA sequence: TGCGCCAGCAGCTCGGGGTTGAACACTGAAGCTTTCTTT. It encodes CASSSGLNTEAFF.

The CDR3 sequence: CASSLAAGSLNTDTQYF. CDR3 nucleotides: TGCGCCAGCAGCTTGGCCGCGGGATCACTTAACACAGATACGCAGTATTTT. The V and J genes are TRBV5-1 and TRBJ2-3, with D maybe TRBD2 (6 bases). From germline, CDR1 is SGHRS and CDR2 YFSETQ. Trimming pared 0 bases from V and 2 bases from J, leaving 16 bases between. There are 17 residues in the CDR3.

The chain joins TRBV18 to TRBJ2-3, with D perhaps matching TRBD1 (5 bases). The germline gives CDR1 KGHSH, CDR2 LQKENI. CDR3 length equals 15 residues. Trimming shortened V by 6 bases and J by 3 bases, and 16 bases separated the two germline ends. CDR3 amino acids: CASSLRQLPTDTQYF. The CDR3 nucleotides are TGTGCCAGCTCGCTGAGACAGCTCCCAACAGATACGCAGTATTTT.

This sequence joins TRBV5-1 and TRBJ2-7; 10 nucleotides match TRBD1. Germline V gene sequence: CDR1 SGHRS, CDR2 YFSETQ. This CDR3 has 15 residues. After removal of 0 bases from V and 7 bases from J, the junction contained 7 bases not matched to a gene. The CDR3 loop reads CASSLASGTGEEQYF. Written as DNA, the CDR3 is TGCGCCAGCAGCTTGGCATCCGGGACAGGGGAAGAGCAGTACTTC.

This chain uses TRBV7-9 with TRBJ2-1; possibly TRBD1 for D (5 bases). The V gene lost 11 bases and the J gene lost 1 base, with 21 bases spanning the gap. From germline, CDR1 is SEHNR and CDR2 FQNEAQ (reference sequence). CDR3 length equals 16 residues. Written as DNA, the CDR3 is TGTGCCGGCACAGCAGGGTCGTCAACTTCCTACAATGAGCAGTTCTTC. It yields the protein CAGTAGSSTSYNEQFF. Drawing the rest from reference TRBV7-9 and TRBJ2-1, the complete variable domain is DTGVSQNPRHKITKRGQNVTFRCDPISEHNRLYWYRQTLGQGPEFLTYFQNEAQLEKSRLLSDRFSAERPKGSFSTLEIQRTEQGDSAMYLCAGTAGSSTSYNEQFFGPGTRLTVL.

This chain uses TRBV11-1 with TRBJ1-1; no clear D gene. The CDR3 totals 15 residues. Per germline, CDR1 SGHAT and CDR2 FQDESV (reference sequence). Trimming stripped 5 bases from V and 4 bases from J, with 17 bases between. CDR3 region: CASSQGLLRGTEAFF. Written as DNA, the CDR3 is TGTGCCAGCAGCCAAGGACTCCTCCGTGGCACTGAAGCTTTCTTT.

V usage is TRBV7-2 and J usage is TRBJ1-1, with D unresolved. Trimming stripped 1 base from V and 3 bases from J, with 6 bases between. Looked up from germline, CDR1 is SGHTA and CDR2 is FQGNSA. The CDR3 covers 13 residues. CDR3 nucleotides: TGTGCCAGCAGCTTAGTTCCTGACACTGAAGCTTTCTTT. It specifies CASSLVPDTEAFF.

The V call is TRBV5-1, the J call TRBJ1-3; no clear D. With 3 bases removed from V and 0 bases from J, the gap between germline ends came to 10 bases. The CDR3 is 15 amino acids. Germline CDR1 SGHRS, CDR2 YFSETQ. In DNA, the CDR3 is TGCGCCAGCAGCTGGGCCGAGGGCTCTGGAAACACCATATATTTT. It codes for CASSWAEGSGNTIYF.

This rearrangement joins TRBV24-1 to TRBJ2-2, with TRBD1 as a possible D gene (5 bases). The germline V gene has CDR1 KGHDR and CDR2 SFDVKD. V was cut by 8 bases and J by 0 bases, with 6 bases left in between. The CDR3 is 13 residues long. The CDR3 spells CATKQANTGELFF. CDR3 nucleotide sequence: TGTGCCACCAAACAGGCGAACACCGGGGAGCTGTTTTTT.

This clone was recorded only once. This rearrangement joins TRBV9 to TRBJ2-2, with TRBD2 matching 7 bases. The CDR3 totals 14 residues. V was pared by 4 bases and J by 7 bases, with 7 bases of the junction left unmatched. Per the germline V gene, CDR1 is SGDLS and CDR2 is YYNGEE. This CDR3 reads CASSPRTSDGELFF. CDR3 DNA sequence: TGTGCCAGCAGCCCGCGCACTAGCGACGGGGAGCTGTTTTTT.

The chain links TRBV4-2 to TRBJ2-1; 9 bases match TRBD2. V lost 3 bases to trimming and J lost 4 bases; unmatched junction nucleotides: 4. CDR3 size: 15 residues. Germline V CDR1 and CDR2: LGHNA, YNFKEQ. In DNA, the CDR3 is TGTGCCAGCAGCCATTCTAGCGGGGAGTACAATGAGCAGTTCTTC. As protein: CASSHSSGEYNEQFF.

The gene calls are TRBV7-3 and TRBJ2-7; TRBD1 matches 7 bases. The ends lost 3 bases at V and 3 bases at J; junction bases unmatched: 2. The CDR3 loop spans 13 amino acids. Germline V gene data show CDR1 as SGHTA and CDR2 as FQGTGA. This chain's CDR3 is CASSLDRYYEQYF. The CDR3 DNA reads as TGTGCCAGCAGCTTGGACAGGTACTACGAGCAGTACTTC.